The T cell receptor (beta chain) under discussion was sequenced for a study of neurological immune-mediated disorders. This clonotype came up many times. TCRdb used MiXCR to reprocess the 5' RACE reads, holding one entry per CDR3 protein. This repertoire shows about 36,000 distinct CDR3 sequences, about a tenth found once; its top ten account for approximately 6.9%. The CDR3 is 13 residues long. Germline values: CDR1 DFQATT, CDR2 SNEGSKA (reference sequence). With 6 bases removed from V and 1 base from J, the gap between germline ends came to 12 bases. The V and J genes are TRBV20-1 and TRBJ1-1; TRBD1 is a possible D gene (6 bases). The sample taken for sequencing was PBMCs. The receptor comes from a woman between 25 and 40 years old with HTLV-1-associated myelopathy (HAM/TSP). The CDR3 DNA reads as TGCAGTGCAACCGGGACATGGAACACTGAAGCTTTCTTT. Translating it yields CSATGTWNTEAFF.